The 20 T cell receptor beta chains listed next were all sequenced from one sample in a study of blood T cell repertoires in COVID-19. Libraries were prepared by immunoSEQ multiplex PCR; TCRdb keeps only in-frame clonotypes and omits some of them. The data show a few hundred thousand clones, about 90% seen once. Specimen: peripheral blood. These receptors were collected from a man between 60 and 75 years old with acute or convalescent COVID-19.

This clone was seen once. The chain couples TRBV5-1 to TRBJ2-7; 11 positions match TRBD1. CDR1 and CDR2 (germline): SGHRS, YFSETQ. V lost 4 bases to trimming and J lost 5 bases; unmatched junction nucleotides: 5. The CDR3 consists of 14 residues. As DNA, the CDR3 is TGCGCCAGCAGCGGGACAGGGGGAATAAACGAGCAGTACTTC. Translation gives CASSGTGGINEQYF.

This clone has just a few counts. The chain recombines TRBV27 with TRBJ2-2; TRBD2 aligns across 11 bases. This CDR3 contains 16 residues. J gave up 7 bases and V 5 bases, and 9 bases lay outside the gene matches. Germline-derived CDR1 and CDR2 are MNHEY and SMNVEV (reference sequence). CDR3 DNA: TGTGCCAGCAGTGGGCGGACTAGCGGGCGCCACGGGGAGCTGTTTTTT. This codes for CASSGRTSGRHGELFF.

This clone was detected once. The rearrangement links TRBV12-5 to TRBJ2-7; possibly TRBD1 for D (5 bases). Germline CDR1 is LGHNT and CDR2 is FRNRAP. CDR3 length: 14 amino acids. The ends were cut back, 7 bases at V and 0 bases at J, with 13 bases in the middle. CDR3 in amino acids: CASAWGTGSYEQYF. In nucleotides, the CDR3 is TGTGCTAGTGCCTGGGGCACAGGCTCCTACGAGCAGTACTTC.

The chain is built from TRBV19 and TRBJ1-5, with TRBD1 matching 12 bases. This CDR3 is built from 23 residues. CDR1 and CDR2 (germline): LNHDA, SQIVND (reference sequence). V shed 4 bases and J 3 bases; nucleotides not matched to a gene: 25. The CDR3: CASSTAPRDRGPLSGASNQPQHF. The CDR3 bases are TGTGCCAGTAGTACTGCGCCTCGGGACAGGGGGCCTCTCTCCGGCGCCTCCAATCAGCCCCAGCATTTT.

This clone was counted a few times. V is TRBV28 and J is TRBJ2-7; TRBD2 matches at 11 bases. The CDR3 spans 16 residues. Trimming cost V 4 bases and J 7 bases; bases outside gene matches: 12. CDR1 and CDR2 (germline): MDHEN, SYDVKM. The CDR3 loop is CASSSLAGGPVGEQYF. The CDR3 nucleotides are TGTGCCAGCAGTTCATTAGCGGGAGGGCCGGTTGGTGAGCAGTACTTC.

The rearrangement links TRBV9 to TRBJ2-3, with 13 bases aligning to TRBD2. Trimming took 2 bases from V and 5 from J; bases not matched to a gene: 5. CDR1 is SGDLS, CDR2 YYNGEE, per germline. This CDR3 comprises 16 residues. The CDR3 sequence is CASSVGLAGVEDTQYF. The CDR3, as DNA: TGTGCCAGCAGCGTTGGACTAGCGGGAGTGGAAGATACGCAGTATTTT.

This chain links TRBV19 with TRBJ2-7, with 14 bases lining up with TRBD2. The CDR3 contains 18 residues. Germline V gene sequence: CDR1 LNHDA, CDR2 SQIVND (reference sequence). J gave up 1 base and V 6 bases, and 11 bases lay outside the gene matches. Written as DNA, the CDR3 is TGTGCCAGTAGAGGAGGGACTAGCGGGAGCCGGAGTTCCTACGAGCAGTACTTC. Protein: CASRGGTSGSRSSYEQYF.

The chain recombines TRBV6-2 or TRBV6-3 with TRBJ2-5; a weak D match, TRBD2 (6 bases). Deletions cut 5 bases from V and 1 base from J, with 8 bases between. The length of the CDR3 is 13 residues. The V gene's germline CDR1 is MNHEY and CDR2 SVGEGT. The DNA for the CDR3 is TGTGCCAGCAGTGATAGCGGCCAAGAGACCCAGTACTTC. Its protein product is CASSDSGQETQYF.

Concerning this clone itself: One end of the junction is discordant with germline, which a read error may explain. V usage is TRBV7-2 and J usage is TRBJ2-7; 7 bases are shared with TRBD1. The CDR3 runs to 12 residues. CDR1 and CDR2 (germline): SGHTA, FQGNSA. The CDR3 here is CASSLSPGQPNF. Here the CDR3 DNA reads TGTGCCAGCAGCTTAAGCCCGGGACAGCCAAACTTC.

This clone showed up just a few times. V gene TRBV6-5 combines with J gene TRBJ1-5; no clear D. Per germline, CDR1 MNHEY and CDR2 SVGAGI. With 2 bases removed from V and 6 bases from J, the gap between germline ends came to 8 bases. This CDR3 is built from 13 residues. For the CDR3, the DNA is TGTGCCAGCAGTTACCGTATGAGTCAGCCCCAGCATTTT. Translated, it gives CASSYRMSQPQHF.

This chain connects TRBV7-2 to TRBJ2-5; D is ambiguous. V gave up 1 base and J gave up 5 bases, with 8 bases separating them. Per the germline V gene, CDR1 is SGHTA and CDR2 is FQGNSA. This CDR3 is built from 13 residues. In DNA form, the CDR3 reads TGTGCCAGCAGCTTAGTCCCCGTTGAGACCCAGTACTTC. Encoded protein: CASSLVPVETQYF.

The chain links TRBV18 to TRBJ2-2; 7 nucleotides line up with TRBD2. With 6 bases clipped from V and 6 bases from J, the junction kept 13 bases outside the gene matches. The CDR3 consists of 16 residues. From germline, CDR1 is KGHSH and CDR2 LQKENI. CDR3 in amino acids: CASSPEVLAEAGELFF. For the CDR3, the DNA is TGTGCCAGCTCCCCGGAGGTCCTAGCGGAGGCCGGGGAGCTGTTTTTT.

The genes are TRBV9 and TRBJ2-7, with D unclear. The CDR3 is 14 residues long. The germline V gene encodes CDR1 SGDLS and CDR2 YYNGEE. V lost 0 bases to trimming and J lost 0 bases, with 7 bases between them. This CDR3 reads CASSVAHSSYEQYF. The CDR3 nucleotides are TGTGCCAGCAGCGTAGCACACAGCTCCTACGAGCAGTACTTC.

DNA of the CDR3: TGCGCCAGCAGCCAAGGGGGCAGGGGGAACACTGAAGCTTTCTTT. It codes for CASSQGGRGNTEAFF. This chain joins TRBV4-1 and TRBJ1-1; perhaps TRBD1 as D (6 bases). Germline assignment: CDR1 MGHRA and CDR2 YSYEKL. V was shortened by 1 base and J by 1 base, with 10 bases between the two germline ends. There are 15 residues in the CDR3.

CDR3 residues: CASSPETGTDSPLHF. CDR3 DNA: TGCGCCAGCAGCCCGGAGACAGGGACGGATTCACCCCTCCACTTT. The rearrangement uses TRBV4-3 and TRBJ1-6; 7 bases line up with TRBD1. V shed 4 bases and J 8 bases; nucleotides not matched to a gene: 8. From germline, CDR1 is LGHNA and CDR2 YSLEER. This CDR3 comprises 15 residues.

The chain combines TRBV10-3 with TRBJ1-2; 8 bases map to TRBD1. Germline trimming cut 7 bases from V and 8 bases from J; bases unmatched to any gene: 15. Looked up from germline, CDR1 is ENHRY and CDR2 is SYGVKD. The CDR3 length is 15 residues. CDR3 amino acids: CAITQLGQGEGGYTF. The CDR3 DNA reads TGTGCCATCACCCAACTCGGACAGGGAGAGGGAGGCTACACCTTC.

A word on this clone: A read error may account for a junction end that differs from germline. This chain joins TRBV5-6 and TRBJ1-1; D is possibly TRBD1 (6 bases). There are 12 residues in the CDR3. Looked up from germline, CDR1 is SGHDT and CDR2 is YYEEEE. CDR3 DNA: TGTGCCAGCAGCCAGACCCGGGACACCATTCATTTT. Translating gives CASSQTRDTIHF.

The chain employs TRBV7-2 and TRBJ2-7; 12 bases line up with TRBD2. Germline-derived CDR1 and CDR2 are SGHTA and FQGNSA. CDR3 size: 15 residues. The trim removed 1 base at V and 4 bases at J, leaving 2 bases unmatched. The CDR3 sequence is CASSLVGTSGYEQYF. The CDR3 DNA follows: TGTGCCAGCAGCTTAGTCGGGACTAGCGGGTACGAGCAGTACTTC.

CDR3 region: CASSFRLMRQDRPGELFF. CDR3 nucleotides: TGTGCCAGCAGCTTTAGGTTAATGAGACAGGACCGTCCCGGGGAGCTGTTTTTT. The V gene is TRBV7-2, the J gene TRBJ2-2, with D tentatively TRBD1 (6 bases). Germline CDR1 SGHTA, CDR2 FQGNSA. CDR3 length: 18 residues. Trimming took 3 bases from V and 6 from J, leaving 23 bases between them.

The table lists this clone with a count of one. V is TRBV7-8 and J is TRBJ2-3; 8 bases are shared with TRBD2. Germline trimming cut 0 bases from V and 1 base from J; bases unmatched to any gene: 6. From germline, CDR1 is SGHVS and CDR2 FQNEAQ. The CDR3 has 17 amino acids. CDR3 region: CASSLALAGGGTDTQYF. In DNA form, the CDR3 reads TGTGCCAGCAGCTTAGCTTTGGCGGGAGGTGGCACAGATACGCAGTATTTT.